Below, 3 T cell receptor beta chains from the same sample are listed, as sequenced in a study of T cell responses to AZD1222 COVID-19 vaccine. Sequencing used immunoSEQ multiplex PCR; TCRdb keeps in-frame clones, though not all of them. The sample shows 130,000 or so clones, roughly 89% of them seen only once. This specimen consisted of peripheral blood, obtained 28 days after the second dose of the MenACWY control vaccine. These receptors all stem from an adult who received the MenACWY meningococcal vaccine as a control.

The rearrangement joins TRBV4-3 to TRBJ2-1, with a tentative D call TRBD1 (5 bases). V was pared by 0 bases and J by 8 bases, with 20 bases between. CDR3 size: 17 residues. Germline V lookup: CDR1 LGHNA, CDR2 YSLEER. CDR3 loop: CASSQERSSGWGYEQFF. The CDR3 DNA follows: TGCGCCAGCAGCCAAGAACGCTCTAGTGGATGGGGCTATGAGCAGTTCTTC.

The chain recombines TRBV4-3 with TRBJ1-5, with D possibly TRBD1 on 6 matching bases. This CDR3 contains 15 residues. V shed 0 bases and J shed 6 bases, with 12 bases lying between them. Germline CDR1 reads LGHNA; CDR2 reads YSLEER. The CDR3 nucleotides are TGCGCCAGCAGCCAAGATACAGGGTCCCCTCAGCCCCAGCATTTT. Its protein product is CASSQDTGSPQPQHF.

The CDR3 DNA reads TGTGCCAGCAGCTCACCCGGGGTTGGGATCTACGAGCAGTACTTC. This encodes CASSSPGVGIYEQYF. The chain has TRBV7-2 and TRBJ2-7; a possible D gene is TRBD2 (5 bases). The CDR3 runs to 15 residues. The germline V gene has CDR1 SGHTA and CDR2 FQGNSA. V lost 4 bases to trimming and J lost 3 bases, with 16 bases between them.